The present entry profiles one TCR beta chain with its context. The V and J ends lost 7 bases and 4 bases, in that order; junction bases with no gene match: 10. From germline, CDR1 is ENHRY and CDR2 SYGVKD. The CDR3 loop spans 15 amino acids. This record belongs to a study of blood T cell repertoires in COVID-19. Study details: Acute and convalescent COVID-19 specimens originated in the United States, Italy and Spain.

How the authors handled the data: It was from reference gene primer amplification that nucleated cell counts were estimated. The table came from immunoSEQ multiplex PCR; TCRdb's copy has only in-frame clones and leaves some out. V and J calls and clone size are those listed in that table; D and trimming were worked out from the DNA. The data show 200,000 or so clones, with 83% seen just once and nearly 5% held by the top ten. Participants came from some 23 US areas, aged roughly 18 to 95 years. This chain joins TRBV10-3 and TRBJ2-7; TRBD2 aligns across 10 bases. This receptor was taken from a woman between 50 and 59 years old who had been exposed to COVID-19. Sample: PBMCs or T cells enriched from blood (not recorded which). CDR3: CAITTRTSGQYEQYF. CDR3 bases: TGTGCCATCACCACTCGGACTAGCGGACAGTACGAGCAGTACTTC.